This TCR beta chain was found in a study of T cell responses to AZD1222 COVID-19 vaccine. Overall study results and limits: Most donors were white British, females outnumbered males, and clonal diversity was possibly underestimated. Only a handful of AZD1222 recipients, roughly six in all, had baseline seropositivity. Spike-wide vaccine-associated CD4 TCRs dominated at 160-218 and 743-854.

Profiled with immunoSEQ multiplex PCR; TCRdb holds only in-frame clones, not every one. The sample gives tens of thousands of clones, just over 90% of which show up once; roughly 6% is in the top ten. Worth noting for this clone: Its antigen is unidentified.

Per germline, CDR1 LGHNA and CDR2 YSLEER. This CDR3 spans 15 amino acids. J was trimmed by 3 bases and V by 10 bases; bases with no gene match: 13. The specimen comprised peripheral blood, sampled 28 days after the second dose of the MenACWY control vaccine. The chain is built from TRBV4-3 and TRBJ2-3; 7 bases are a match to TRBD2. The TCR sequence derives from an adult who received the MenACWY meningococcal vaccine as a control. The CDR3 region has the DNA TGCGCCACCACAAGCACGGGACTATCAACAGATACGCAGTATTTT. This translates into CATTSTGLSTDTQYF.